Listed below are T cell receptor beta chains from one sample, sequenced in a study of beta chain features in type 1 diabetes. TCRdb keeps only in-frame clones here, not all; method: immunoSEQ multiplex PCR. The sample has about 740,000 clones, around an eighth seen once. The sample consisted of naive CD4+ T cells from blood. These receptors were taken from a man between 18 and 29 years old with type 1 diabetes. The CDR3 runs from the conserved cysteine through the conserved F or W. The D gene is left open where the match is weak. A row's size may be missing; if present it is once, few, many or a size class.

>NA|TRBJ1-6|TRBV11-1|NA
CASSTDGSSPLHF
TGTGCCAGCAGCACCGACGGTAGTTCACCCCTCCACTTT
>TRBD1|TRBJ2-1|TRBV25-1|few
CASSGGTDSYNEQFF
TGTGCCAGCAGTGGGGGGACAGATTCCTACAATGAGCAGTTCTTC
>TRBD2|TRBJ2-7|TRBV19|few
CASSTSGGYEQYF
TGTGCCAGTAGTACTAGCGGGGGTTACGAGCAGTACTTC
>NA|TRBJ1-1|TRBV30|NA
CAWSVGPMNTEAFF
TGTGCCTGGAGTGTAGGGCCGATGAACACTGAAGCTTTCTTT
>TRBD2|TRBJ2-1|TRBV14|NA
CASRKGGLPYNEQFF
TGTGCCAGCAGAAAGGGAGGGTTGCCCTACAATGAGCAGTTCTTC
>NA|TRBJ2-4|TRBV6-1|few
CASQGVPPNIQYF
TGTGCCAGTCAGGGAGTGCCCCCAAACATTCAGTACTTC
>NA|TRBJ1-1|TRBV27|NA
CASSPRGVPREAFF
TGTGCCAGCAGCCCAAGGGGGGTCCCGAGGGAAGCTTTCTTT
>NA|TRBJ1-5|TRBV30|NA
CAWSGGVGSNQPQHF
TGTGCCTGGAGTGGAGGGGTAGGTAGCAATCAGCCCCAGCATTTT
>NA|TRBJ1-2|TRBV5-4|few
CASSLGRLDYGYTF
TGTGCCAGCAGCTTAGGGAGGTTAGACTATGGCTACACCTTC
>NA|TRBJ2-7|TRBV30|few
CAWEVQRPYEQYF
TGTGCCTGGGAGGTGCAGCGACCCTACGAGCAGTACTTC
>TRBD1|TRBJ2-2|TRBV28|few
CATLGQSTGELFF
TGTGCCACCTTGGGACAGTCCACCGGGGAGCTGTTTTTT
>TRBD1|TRBJ1-1|TRBV5-1|NA
CASSVPQGRGTEAFF
TGCGCCAGCAGCGTTCCACAGGGGAGGGGGACTGAAGCTTTCTTT
>NA|TRBJ1-2|TRBV10-3|NA
CAISDFNRRDGYTF
TGTGCCATCAGTGATTTTAACCGGCGCGACGGCTACACCTTC
>TRBD1|TRBJ2-1|TRBV7-3|NA
CASSLGGTVIDEQFF
TGTGCCAGCAGTCTCGGTGGGACAGTTATCGATGAGCAGTTCTTC
>TRBD2|TRBJ2-3|TRBV7-3|few
CASSLNPAGNTDTQYF
TGTGCCAGCAGCTTAAATCCAGCGGGGAACACAGATACGCAGTATTTT
>TRBD1|TRBJ1-4|TRBV6-5|few
CASSPRDREKLFF
TGTGCCAGCAGTCCCCGGGACAGGGAGAAACTGTTTTTT
>NA|TRBJ1-1|TRBV5-1|few
CASSVGERTEAFF
TGCGCCAGCAGCGTGGGTGAGCGGACTGAAGCTTTCTTT
>NA|TRBJ2-5|TRBV11-2|few
CASSSQGETQYF
TGTGCCAGCAGCTCTCAGGGTGAGACCCAGTACTTC
>NA|TRBJ1-1|TRBV19|NA
CASTRGEFRTEAFF
TGTGCCAGTACGAGGGGGGAGTTCAGGACTGAAGCTTTCTTT
>NA|TRBJ1-6|TRBV25-1|NA
CASSDQINSPLHF
TGTGCCAGCAGTGACCAAATTAATTCACCCCTCCACTTT
>TRBD2|TRBJ2-7|TRBV7-8|NA
CASSSAPSSGVTYEQYF
TGTGCCAGCAGCTCAGCTCCTTCTAGCGGGGTTACCTACGAGCAGTACTTC
>TRBD1|TRBJ1-2|TRBV29-1|NA
CSGTPGTGDYGYTF
TGCAGCGGTACTCCGGGAACAGGGGACTATGGCTACACCTTC
>NA|TRBJ1-2|TRBV9|NA
CASSPREGVRGYTF
TGTGCCAGCAGCCCCAGGGAGGGGGTACGGGGCTACACCTTC
>NA|TRBJ2-7|TRBV5-4|NA
CASSLKGYEQYF
TGTGCCAGCAGCTTGAAGGGGTACGAGCAGTACTTC
>NA|TRBJ2-1|TRBV19|few
CASIKTGNDNEQFF
TGTGCCAGTATTAAAACAGGGAACGACAATGAGCAGTTCTTC
>NA|TRBJ1-4|TRBV30|few
CAWSAGPTNEKLFF
TGTGCCTGGAGCGCAGGGCCCACTAATGAAAAACTGTTTTTT
>TRBD2|TRBJ2-2|TRBV9|NA
CASSVGSGGNTGELFF
TGTGCCAGCAGCGTAGGAAGCGGGGGAAACACCGGGGAGCTGTTTTTT
>NA|TRBJ1-2|TRBV25-1|NA
CASSVGEVRGYTF
TGTGCCAGCAGTGTGGGGGAAGTGCGGGGCTACACCTTC
>NA|TRBJ2-2|TRBV9|few
CASSAAPPGRTNTGELFF
TGTGCCAGCAGCGCAGCCCCGCCAGGACGGACAAACACCGGGGAGCTGTTTTTT
>NA|TRBJ1-1|TRBV18|few
CASSPTGTQNTEAFF
TGTGCCAGCTCACCTACCGGGACACAGAACACTGAAGCTTTCTTT
>NA|TRBJ2-3|TRBV21-1|NA
CAGGAASTDTQYF
TGTGCCGGTGGGGCGGCGAGCACAGATACGCAGTATTTT
>NA|TRBJ1-1|TRBV5-1|few
CASSLATPNTEAFF
TGCGCCAGCAGCTTGGCTACACCGAACACTGAAGCTTTCTTT
>NA|TRBJ1-2|TRBV14|few
CASSQVDYGYTF
TGTGCCAGCAGCCAAGTGGACTATGGCTACACCTTC
>NA|TRBJ2-7|TRBV30|few
CAWRGPPTPLEQYF
TGTGCCTGGAGGGGTCCCCCTACCCCACTCGAGCAGTACTTC
>NA|TRBJ1-5|TRBV19|NA
CASSKPGAGQPQHF
TGTGCCAGTAGTAAGCCCGGGGCTGGTCAGCCCCAGCATTTT
>NA|TRBJ2-3|TRBV7-2|few
CASSLVVLSDTQYF
TGTGCCAGCAGCTTAGTAGTCCTCTCAGATACGCAGTATTTT
>NA|TRBJ1-2|TRBV29-1|NA
CSHLLPGNYGYTF
TGCAGCCACCTCCTTCCAGGAAACTATGGCTACACCTTC